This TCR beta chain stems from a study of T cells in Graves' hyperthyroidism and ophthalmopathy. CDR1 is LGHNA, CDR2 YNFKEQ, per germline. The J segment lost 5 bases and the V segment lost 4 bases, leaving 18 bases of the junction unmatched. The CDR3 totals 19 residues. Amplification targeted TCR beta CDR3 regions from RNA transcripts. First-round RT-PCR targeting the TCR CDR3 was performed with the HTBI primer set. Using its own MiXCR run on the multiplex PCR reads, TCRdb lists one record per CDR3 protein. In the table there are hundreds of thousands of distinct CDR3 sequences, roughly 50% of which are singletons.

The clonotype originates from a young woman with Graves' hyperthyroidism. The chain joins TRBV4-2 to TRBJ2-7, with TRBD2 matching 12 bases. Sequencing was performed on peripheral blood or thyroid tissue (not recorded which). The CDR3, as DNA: TGTGCCAGCAGCCCCCCCCGGACAGGGCTAGCGGGAGGGTCCAACGAGCAGTACTTC. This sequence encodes CASSPPRTGLAGGSNEQYF.